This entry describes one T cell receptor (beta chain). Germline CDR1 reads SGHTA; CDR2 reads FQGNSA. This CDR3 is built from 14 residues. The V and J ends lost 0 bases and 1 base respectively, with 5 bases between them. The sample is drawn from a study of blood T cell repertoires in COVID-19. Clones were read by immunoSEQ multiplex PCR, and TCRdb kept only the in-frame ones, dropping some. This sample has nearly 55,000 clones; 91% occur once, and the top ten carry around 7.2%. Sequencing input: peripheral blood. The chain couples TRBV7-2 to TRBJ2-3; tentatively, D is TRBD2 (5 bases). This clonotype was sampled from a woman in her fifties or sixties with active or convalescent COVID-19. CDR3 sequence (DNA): TGTGCCAGCAGCTTAGCTAGCGGCACAGATACGCAGTATTTT. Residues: CASSLASGTDTQYF.